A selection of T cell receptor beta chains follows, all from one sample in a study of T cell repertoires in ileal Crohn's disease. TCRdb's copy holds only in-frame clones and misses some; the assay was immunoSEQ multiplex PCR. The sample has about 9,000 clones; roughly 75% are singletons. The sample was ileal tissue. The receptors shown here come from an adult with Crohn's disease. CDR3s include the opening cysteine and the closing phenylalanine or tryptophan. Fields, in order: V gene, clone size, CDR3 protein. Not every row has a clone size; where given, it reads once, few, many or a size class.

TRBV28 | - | CASNPIQGAKNIQYF
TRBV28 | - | CASSSTSVYGQYF
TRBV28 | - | CASTLGQTNTGELFF
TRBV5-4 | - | CASSTDRASYNEQFF
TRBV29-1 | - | CSVALGGETQYF
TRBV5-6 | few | CAFFRYNEQFF
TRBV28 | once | CASRMTGLQETQYF
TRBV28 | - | CASSQNHLAGQQFF
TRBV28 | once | CASSPPLRGINQPQHF
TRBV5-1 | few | CASSPGQLYGYTF
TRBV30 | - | CASAQRANTGELFF
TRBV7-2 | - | CASRPGKSSYNEQFF
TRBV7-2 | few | CASSLAGTGLEAFF
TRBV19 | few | CASSMGQGVSGANVLTF
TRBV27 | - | CASTTGHLPDTQYF
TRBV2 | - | CASSETETGYTF
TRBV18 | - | CASSPFQGDEQYF
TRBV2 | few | CASSLLTRLAGGGKTQYF
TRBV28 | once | CASSWETGISPLHF
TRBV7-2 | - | CASSSSAGAGANVLTF
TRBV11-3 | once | CASSLHPNYGYTF
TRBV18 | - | CASSKLGQGLQETQYF
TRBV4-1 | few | CASSQERGYLGYTF
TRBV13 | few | CASSSRNRGTLFGYTF
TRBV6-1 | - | CASSFSGNTIYF
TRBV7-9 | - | CASSPRTSGSNQETQYF
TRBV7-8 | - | CASSLRAGAGNQPQHF
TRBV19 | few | CASSTLSTYAGNTIYF
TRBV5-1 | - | CASSSSGQGPPYEQYF
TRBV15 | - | CATSRDQGAGEIYTGELFF
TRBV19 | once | CASSRGRNEQFF
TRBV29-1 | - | CSVGSRRDGYTF
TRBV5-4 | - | CASSLPTGNTEAFF
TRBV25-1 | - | CASSDHNQPQHF
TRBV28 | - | CASGQLRTNTEAFF
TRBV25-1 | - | CASSPGTAPTNEKLFF
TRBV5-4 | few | CASSLGLDSYEQYF
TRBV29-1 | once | CSVSKADRGGTDTQYF
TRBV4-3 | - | CASRPGFSGNTIYF
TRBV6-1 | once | CASHDRQHGGYGYTF
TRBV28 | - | CASRQTGGGYTF
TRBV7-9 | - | CASSHFIAGRYEQYF
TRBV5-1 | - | CASSFTGVPGTEAFF
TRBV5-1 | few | CASSHSGTTNYGYTF
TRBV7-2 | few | CASSLNRGNQPQHF